The 14 T cell receptor beta chains below come from one sample, sequenced in a study of T-cell memory formation after mild COVID-19. Using its own MiXCR run on the 5' RACE reads, TCRdb lists one record per CDR3 protein. This sample yields about 88,000 distinct CDR3 sequences, of which nearly 25% are seen a single time; under 55% belongs to the top ten. Sequenced: PBMCs or a T cell subset sorted from them (not recorded which). These receptors were taken from a man aged 18 to 30 who had mild COVID-19 (a few samples of this study predate the infection). Cell type and time point are not known.

This chain joins TRBV6-5 and TRBJ2-1; D unclear. This CDR3 contains 16 residues. Germline V CDR1 and CDR2: MNHEY, SVGAGI. Trimming removed 0 bases from V and 12 bases from J, with 21 bases in between. The CDR3 coding sequence is TGTGCCAGCAGTTACTCCGGAAATACGAAGAAGCTAAGGCAGTTCTTC. Translation gives CASSYSGNTKKLRQFF.

The chain is built from TRBV7-9 and TRBJ1-2, with a possible D match to TRBD1 (5 bases). Trimming pared 5 bases from V and 3 bases from J, leaving 13 bases between. CDR1 is SEHNR, CDR2 FQNEAQ, per germline (reference sequence). The CDR3 length is 14 residues. The CDR3 spells CASSHTGGDYGYTF. The CDR3 region has the DNA TGTGCCAGCAGCCATACAGGAGGGGACTATGGCTACACCTTC.

This clonotype came up a few times. The chain couples TRBV29-1 to TRBJ2-7; 10 bases align to TRBD2. CDR3 length: 15 residues. Germline assignment: CDR1 SQVTM and CDR2 ANQGSEA. Losses at the gene ends were 5 bases for V and 2 bases for J; bases not matched to a gene: 9. The CDR3 reads CSVHPSSGGAYEQYV. The CDR3 nucleotides are TGCAGCGTTCACCCCTCTAGCGGGGGAGCCTACGAGCAGTACGTC.

In its sample, this clonotype was seen a few times. The genes are TRBV5-6 and TRBJ2-1; D ambiguous. The CDR3 has 11 amino acids. The germline gives CDR1 SGHDT, CDR2 YYEEEE. The V end was cut by 2 bases, the J end by 9 bases, with 6 bases between. The CDR3 region is CASSFVREQFF. The CDR3 DNA follows: TGTGCCAGCAGCTTTGTACGTGAGCAGTTCTTC.

The V and J genes are TRBV12-3 or TRBV12-4 and TRBJ1-1, with D unresolved. The CDR3 spans 13 residues. The V end lost 5 bases, the J end lost 4 bases, and 11 bases lay between the germline ends. The CDR3 DNA follows: TGTGCCAGCAGTCGGAGTGAGAGCACTGAAGCTTTCTTT. The encoded protein is CASSRSESTEAFF.

This clonotype was detected only a few times. V and J are TRBV20-1 and TRBJ2-3; possibly TRBD1 or TRBD2 for D (6 bases each). Trimming removed 0 bases at V and 1 base at J, with 11 bases between. This CDR3 comprises 15 residues. In germline, CDR1 is DFQATT, CDR2 SNEGSKA (reference sequence). The CDR3 loop reads CSARDSGGRTDTQYF. The CDR3 region has the DNA TGCAGTGCTAGAGATTCCGGGGGCCGCACAGATACGCAGTATTTT.

Here the CDR3 reads CAISESHSREQYV. For the CDR3, the DNA is TGTGCCATCAGTGAGTCCCACTCTCGCGAGCAGTACGTC. The chain recombines TRBV10-3 with TRBJ2-7; D gene uncertain. The length of the CDR3 is 13 residues. CDR1 is ENHRY and CDR2 is SYGVKD in the germline V gene. V lost 0 bases and J lost 6, with 9 bases in between.

The chain links TRBV6-2 or TRBV6-3 to TRBJ2-7, with D unresolved. The CDR3 has 15 amino acids. CDR1 MNHEY and CDR2 SVGEGT come from the germline V gene. The V and J ends lost 5 bases and 0 bases respectively, with 14 bases between them. The CDR3 reads CASSLQQRPSYEQYV. In nucleotides, the CDR3 is TGTGCCAGCAGTCTCCAGCAGCGACCCTCCTACGAGCAGTACGTC.

The V gene is TRBV7-8, the J gene TRBJ2-1, with TRBD2 matching over 15 bases. CDR1 and CDR2 from the germline V gene are SGHVS and FQNEAQ. Unmatched junction bases numbered 8, after V lost 5 bases and J lost 0 bases. CDR3 length: 19 amino acids. Here the CDR3 reads CASSPPGLAGGSSYNEQFF. DNA of the CDR3: TGTGCCAGCAGCCCGCCGGGACTAGCGGGGGGAAGCTCCTACAATGAGCAGTTCTTC. Full variable domain (remainder filled in from reference TRBV7-8 and TRBJ2-1): GAGVSQSPRYKVAKRGQDVALRCDPISGHVSLFWYQQALGQGPEFLTYFQNEAQLDKSGLPSDRFFAERPEGSVSTLKIQRTQQEDSAVYLCASSPPGLAGGSSYNEQFFGPGTRLTVL.

This clonotype was recorded a few times. The chain couples TRBV4-2 to TRBJ2-5; possibly TRBD2 for D (5 bases). Per germline, CDR1 LGHNA and CDR2 YNFKEQ. V was clipped by 1 base and J by 3 bases, with 9 bases between them. The CDR3 totals 14 residues. CDR3 DNA: TGTGCCAGCAGCCAAGGAGGACTTGAAGAGACCCAGTACTTC. Translation gives CASSQGGLEETQYF.

This chain connects TRBV25-1 to TRBJ1-1; 7 positions agree with TRBD1. V lost 6 bases, J lost 8 bases, and 9 bases stayed unmatched. Germline V gene data show CDR1 as MGHDK and CDR2 as SYGVNS. The CDR3 is 13 amino acids. The DNA for the CDR3 is TGTGCCAGCAGCAAAACAGGGGAGAGGGAAGCTTTCTTT. This codes for CASSKTGEREAFF.

This clonotype has more than one count but fewer than ten. The chain employs TRBV6-2 or TRBV6-3 and TRBJ2-2, with 7 nucleotides matching TRBD1. CDR3 size: 15 residues. The germline V gene encodes CDR1 MNHEY and CDR2 SVGEGT. V dropped 4 bases and J dropped 8; count of bases not matched to a gene: 10. CDR3 nucleotide sequence: TGTGCCAGCAGTTCGAGTGAGGGGGCAGCGGGGGAGCTGTTTTTT. Its translation: CASSSSEGAAGELFF.

V and J are TRBV28 and TRBJ2-7; the D is unclear. V dropped 5 bases and J dropped 1 base, with 6 bases sitting between them. The CDR3 consists of 12 residues. From germline, CDR1 is MDHEN and CDR2 SYDVKM. CDR3 in amino acids: CASSAGSYEQYV. As DNA, the CDR3 is TGTGCCAGCAGTGCAGGATCCTACGAGCAGTACGTC.

The chain carries TRBV6-2 or TRBV6-3 and TRBJ2-7, with D tentatively TRBD1 (6 bases). This CDR3 is built from 14 residues. Trimming left V 1 base short and J 2 bases short, with 9 bases between. Germline loops: CDR1 MNHEY, CDR2 SVGEGT. The CDR3 loop reads CASSYWGRTYEQYF. The DNA for the CDR3 is TGTGCCAGCAGTTACTGGGGGCGAACCTACGAGCAGTACTTC.